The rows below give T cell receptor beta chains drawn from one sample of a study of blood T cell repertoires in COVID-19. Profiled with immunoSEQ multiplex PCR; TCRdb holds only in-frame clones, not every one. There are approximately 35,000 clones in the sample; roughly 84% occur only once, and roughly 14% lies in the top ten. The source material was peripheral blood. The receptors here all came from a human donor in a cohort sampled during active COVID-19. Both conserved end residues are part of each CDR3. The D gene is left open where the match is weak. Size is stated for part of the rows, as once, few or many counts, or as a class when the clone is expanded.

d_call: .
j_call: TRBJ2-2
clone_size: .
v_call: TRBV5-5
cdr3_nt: TGTGCCAGCAGCTTGTTACTCACCGGGGAGCTGTTTTTT
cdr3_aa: CASSLLLTGELFF

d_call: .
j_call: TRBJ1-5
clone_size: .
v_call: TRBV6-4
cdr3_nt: TGTGCCAGCAGTGATACACGTCAGCCCCAGCATTTT
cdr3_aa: CASSDTRQPQHF

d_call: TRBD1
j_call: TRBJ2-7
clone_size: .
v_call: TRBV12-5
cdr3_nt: TGTGCTAGTGGTTTGGTCCCCTCGGGACAGTCATCCTCCTACGAGCAGTACTTC
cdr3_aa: CASGLVPSGQSSSYEQYF

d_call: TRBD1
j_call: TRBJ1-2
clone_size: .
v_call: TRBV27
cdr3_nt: TGTGCCAGCAGTTTGGGACAGGGGGCGTATGGCTACACCTTC
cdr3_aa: CASSLGQGAYGYTF

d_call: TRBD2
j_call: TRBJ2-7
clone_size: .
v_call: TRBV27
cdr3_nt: TGTGCCAGCAGTACGCACCCTAGCGGGGGTAGGTACGAGCAGTACTTC
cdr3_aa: CASSTHPSGGRYEQYF

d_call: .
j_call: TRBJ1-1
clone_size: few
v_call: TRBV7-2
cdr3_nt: TGTGCCAGCAGCTTAGCCTGGACTGCGAGCGCTGAAGCTTTCTTT
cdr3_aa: CASSLAWTASAEAFF

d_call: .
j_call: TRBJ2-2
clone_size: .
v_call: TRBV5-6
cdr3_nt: TGTGCCAGCAGCTGGGGCCAGGCGGGGACCACCGGGGAGCTGTTTTTT
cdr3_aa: CASSWGQAGTTGELFF

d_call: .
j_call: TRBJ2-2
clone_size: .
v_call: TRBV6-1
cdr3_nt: TGTGCCAGCAGTGAAAGGCGGAGCACCGGGGAGCTGTTTTTT
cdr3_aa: CASSERRSTGELFF

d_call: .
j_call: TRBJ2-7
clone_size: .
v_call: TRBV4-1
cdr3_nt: TGCGCCAGCAGCCAAGAACTCAGGGGAGGGTTCTACGAGCAGTACTTC
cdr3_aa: CASSQELRGGFYEQYF

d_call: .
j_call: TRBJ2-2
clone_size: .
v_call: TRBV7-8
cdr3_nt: TGTGCCAGCAGCTTAGGGGGCCGACCCGGGGAGCTGTTTTTT
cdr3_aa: CASSLGGRPGELFF

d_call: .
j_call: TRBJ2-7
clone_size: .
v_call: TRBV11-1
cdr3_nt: TGTGCCAGCAGCTTAGAGAGTGGCTACGAGCAGTACTTC
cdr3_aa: CASSLESGYEQYF

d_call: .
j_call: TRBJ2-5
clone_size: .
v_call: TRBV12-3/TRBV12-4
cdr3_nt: TGTGCCAGCAGCCGGGAACTCCAAGAGACCCAGTACTTC
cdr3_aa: CASSRELQETQYF

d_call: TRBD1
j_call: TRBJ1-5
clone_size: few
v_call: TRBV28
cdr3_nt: TGTGCCAGCAGTTTACGGGACAGGTTGAATCAGCCCCAGCATTTT
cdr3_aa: CASSLRDRLNQPQHF

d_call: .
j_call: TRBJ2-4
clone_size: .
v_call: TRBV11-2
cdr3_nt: TGTGCCAGCAGCTTAAGGTCTGGAGACATTCAGTACTTC
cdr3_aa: CASSLRSGDIQYF

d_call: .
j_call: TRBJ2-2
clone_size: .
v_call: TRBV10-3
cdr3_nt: TGTGCCATCAGTCAGGACTCTGCCGGGGAGCTGTTTTTT
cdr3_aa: CAISQDSAGELFF

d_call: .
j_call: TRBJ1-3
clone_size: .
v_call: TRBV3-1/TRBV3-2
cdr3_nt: TGTGCCAGCACCGTGACAGGAGCTGGAAACACCATATATTTT
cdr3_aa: CASTVTGAGNTIYF

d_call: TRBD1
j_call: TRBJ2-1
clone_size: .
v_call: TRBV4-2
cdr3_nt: TGTGCCAGCAGCCGGTCTCCGGGACAGGGTTCTTGGGGACCACCGTTCTTC
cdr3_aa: CASSRSPGQGSWGPPFF

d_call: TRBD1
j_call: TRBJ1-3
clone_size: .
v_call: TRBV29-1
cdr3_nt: TGCAGCGCCTGGACAGGGGAAAGCTCTGGAAACACCATATATTTT
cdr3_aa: CSAWTGESSGNTIYF

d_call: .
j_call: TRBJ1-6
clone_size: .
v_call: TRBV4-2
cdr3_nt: TGTGCCAGCAGCCAAAGGCTGACAGGCGTAATCTATAATTCACCCCTCCACTTT
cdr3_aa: CASSQRLTGVIYNSPLHF

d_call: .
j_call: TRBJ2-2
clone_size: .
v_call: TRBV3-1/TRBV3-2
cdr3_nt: TGTGCCAGCAGCCAAGTAGCTCCGGCCGGGGAGCTGTTTTTT
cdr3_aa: CASSQVAPAGELFF

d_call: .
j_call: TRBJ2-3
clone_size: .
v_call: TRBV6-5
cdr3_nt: TGTGCCAGCAGTTATAGGGGGATTTCTGGCACAGATACGCAGTATTTT
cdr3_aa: CASSYRGISGTDTQYF

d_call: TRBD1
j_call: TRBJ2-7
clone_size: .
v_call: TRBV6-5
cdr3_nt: TGTGCCAGCAGTCTGGGACAGACCTACGAGCAGTACTTC
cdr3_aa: CASSLGQTYEQYF

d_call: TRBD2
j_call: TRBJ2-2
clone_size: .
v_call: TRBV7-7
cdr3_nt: TGTGCTAGCAGCTTGGGCACTAGCGGGGTTAACACCGGGGAGCTGTTTTTT
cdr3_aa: CASSLGTSGVNTGELFF

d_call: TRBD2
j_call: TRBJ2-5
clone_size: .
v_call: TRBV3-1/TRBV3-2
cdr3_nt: TGTGCCAGCAGGAAACCGGGACTAGCGGGCGAGACCCAGTACTTC
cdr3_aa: CASRKPGLAGETQYF

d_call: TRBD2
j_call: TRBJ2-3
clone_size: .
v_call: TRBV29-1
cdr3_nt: TGCAGCGTTCAATGGACTAGAGGCACAGATACGCAGTATTTT
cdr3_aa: CSVQWTRGTDTQYF

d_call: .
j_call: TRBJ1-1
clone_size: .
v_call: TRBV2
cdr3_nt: TGTGCCAGCAGTGATACAGGAGTGAACACTGAAGCTTTCTTT
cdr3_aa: CASSDTGVNTEAFF

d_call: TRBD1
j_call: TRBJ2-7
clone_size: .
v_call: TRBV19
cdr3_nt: TGTGCCAGTAGTATTAGTTTGGGGACAGCCTACGAGCAGTACTTC
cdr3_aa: CASSISLGTAYEQYF

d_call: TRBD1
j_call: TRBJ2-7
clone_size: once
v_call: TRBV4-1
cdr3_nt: TGCGCCAGCAGCTTTAGGACAGGCCTAAGCTCCTACGAGCAGTACTTC
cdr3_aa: CASSFRTGLSSYEQYF

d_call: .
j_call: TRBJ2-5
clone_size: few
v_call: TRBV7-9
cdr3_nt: TGTGCCAGCAGCTCCCTCCAAGAGACCCAGTACTTC
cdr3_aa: CASSSLQETQYF

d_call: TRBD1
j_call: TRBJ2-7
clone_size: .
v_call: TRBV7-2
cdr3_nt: TGTGCCAGCAGCTCGGGACAGAACTCCTACGAGCAGTACTTC
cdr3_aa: CASSSGQNSYEQYF

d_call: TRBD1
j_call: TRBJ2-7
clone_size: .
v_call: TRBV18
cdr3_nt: TGTGCCAGCTCCCGACAGGGTGGCTACGAGCAGTACTTC
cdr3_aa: CASSRQGGYEQYF

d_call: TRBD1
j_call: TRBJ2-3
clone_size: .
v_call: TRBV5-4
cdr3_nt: TGTGCCAGCAGCTTGGGGACAGGGACAGATACGCAGTATTTT
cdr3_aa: CASSLGTGTDTQYF

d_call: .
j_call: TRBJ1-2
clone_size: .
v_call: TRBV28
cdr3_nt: TGTGCCAGCAGTCCCCTAGCGTTGTCCCAGGGAAGTAACTATGGCTACACCTTC
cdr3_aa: CASSPLALSQGSNYGYTF

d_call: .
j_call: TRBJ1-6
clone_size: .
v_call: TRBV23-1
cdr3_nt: TGCGCCGCCGAAGAAACGAGGGTGACCCTCCACTTT
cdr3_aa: CAAEETRVTLHF

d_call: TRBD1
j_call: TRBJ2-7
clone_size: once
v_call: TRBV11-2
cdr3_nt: TGTGCCAGCAGCTTGCAGGGACAGGGTCTCTCCGAGCAGTACTTC
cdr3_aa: CASSLQGQGLSEQYF

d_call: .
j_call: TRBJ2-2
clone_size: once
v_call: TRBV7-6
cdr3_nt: TGTGCCAGCAGCTTAATCGAGACTCCGAACACCGGGGAGCTGTTTTTT
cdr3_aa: CASSLIETPNTGELFF

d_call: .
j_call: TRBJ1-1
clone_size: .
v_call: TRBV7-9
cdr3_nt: TGTGCCAGCAGAGGGGTGAACACTGAAGCTTTCTTT
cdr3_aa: CASRGVNTEAFF

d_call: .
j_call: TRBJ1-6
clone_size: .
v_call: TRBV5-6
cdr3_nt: TGTGCCAGCAGCCTCTGGGGGGGGAGCAGTTCACCCCTCCACTTT
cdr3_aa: CASSLWGGSSSPLHF

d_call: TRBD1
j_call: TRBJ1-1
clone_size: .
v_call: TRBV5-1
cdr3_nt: TGCGCCAGCAGCTTGGGGAGCAGGGGGCGGACTGAAGCTTTCTTT
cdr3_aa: CASSLGSRGRTEAFF

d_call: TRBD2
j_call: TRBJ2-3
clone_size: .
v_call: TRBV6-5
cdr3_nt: TGTGCCAGCAGTCGGGTGGGCGGGGGGACAGATACGCAGTATTTT
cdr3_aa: CASSRVGGGTDTQYF

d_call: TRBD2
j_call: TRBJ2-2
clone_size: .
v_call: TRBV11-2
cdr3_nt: TGTGCCAGCAGCACTAGCGGGGGACCCACCGGGGAGCTGTTTTTT
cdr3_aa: CASSTSGGPTGELFF

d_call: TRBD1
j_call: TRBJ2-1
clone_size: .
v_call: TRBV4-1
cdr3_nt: TGCGCCAGCAGCCGAGGACAGGGTTACAATGAGCAGTTCTTC
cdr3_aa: CASSRGQGYNEQFF